The 26 T cell receptor beta chains reported below all come from one sample, sequenced in a study of control samples from healthy donors and cancer patients (TCRdb year 2020). Libraries were made using the immunoSEQ multiplex PCR assay. The clones in this table, taken by TCRdb from immuneACCESS, are in-frame only. Not every clone is retained; where verified, under half of the shortfall comes from an unresolved V gene, and the cause of the rest is unknown. This sample gives about 140,000 clones in total; around 94% of them show up just once. The top ten constitute roughly 14% of the sample. The sample was blood. The receptors derive from a man between 35 and 55 years old in good health.

The chain is built from TRBV5-1 and TRBJ2-7, with D possibly called TRBD1 or TRBD2 (5 bases each). The CDR3 covers 13 residues. Germline V lookup: CDR1 SGHRS, CDR2 YFSETQ. Trimming removed 9 bases at V and 7 bases at J, with 20 bases between. CDR3 in amino acids: CATGTEFRREQYF. CDR3 DNA sequence: TGCGCCACAGGGACGGAGTTTCGGAGGGAGCAGTACTTC. The variable domain in full, with the rest retrieved from reference TRBV5-1 and TRBJ2-7, is KAGVTQTPRYLIKTRGQQVTLSCSPISGHRSVSWYQQTPGQGLQFLFEYFSETQRNKGNFPGRFSGRQFSNSRSEMNVSTLELGDSALYLCATGTEFRREQYFGPGTRLTVT.

The chain couples TRBV6-1 to TRBJ1-2; 7 bases are shared with TRBD1. CDR3 size: 15 residues. The junction had 5 bases not matched to a gene; V was cut back by 2 bases and J by 2 bases. CDR1 and CDR2 (germline): MNHNS, SASEGT. The CDR3 sequence is CASSEFTDRNYGYTF. The CDR3 coding sequence is TGTGCCAGCAGTGAATTCACGGACAGGAACTATGGCTACACCTTC.

Notes on this clone: One junction end does not reproduce the germline sequence, and a read error may be involved. The CDR3 DNA is TGTGCCAGCAGCTTAGCGTTAGGACAGGGCGTTTCCTTC. As protein: CASSLALGQGVSF. This chain uses TRBV7-9 with TRBJ1-2; 8 bases are shared with TRBD1. The CDR3 runs 13 residues. Germline V gene lookup returns CDR1 SEHNR and CDR2 FQNEAQ (reference sequence).

This rearrangement joins TRBV29-1 to TRBJ1-1; D is unclear. Germline V gene sequence: CDR1 SQVTM, CDR2 ANQGSEA. V lost 3 bases, J lost 11 bases, and 16 bases lay in between. The CDR3 runs 12 residues. CDR3 nucleotide sequence: TGCAGCGTTGAGGGGATAATAGGAGCGGCTTTCTTT. Protein sequence: CSVEGIIGAAFF.

This chain uses TRBV1 with TRBJ2-2. TRBV1 is a listed pseudogene. The length of the CDR3 is 15 residues. CDR3 sequence (DNA): TGCACCAGCAGCCAAGCTGGGGTAAACACCGGGGAGCTGTTTTTT. Translation gives CTSSQAGVNTGELFF.

CDR3 protein: CASSLMVLGNQPQHF. The CDR3 DNA follows: TGTGCCAGCAGCTTGATGGTTCTGGGCAATCAGCCCCAGCATTTT. J is TRBJ1-5 and V is TRBV5-6, with D unresolved. CDR1 SGHDT and CDR2 YYEEEE come from the germline V gene. The CDR3 spans 15 residues. V gave up 1 base and J gave up 2 bases, with 10 bases separating them. Variable domain in full (rest from reference TRBV5-6 and TRBJ1-5): DAGVTQSPTHLIKTRGQQVTLRCSPKSGHDTVSWYQQALGQGPQFIFQYYEEEERQRGNFPDRFSGHQFPNYSSELNVNALLLGDSALYLCASSLMVLGNQPQHFGDGTRLSIL.

This chain joins TRBV4-1 and TRBJ2-1, with TRBD1 matching 7 bases. The germline V gene has CDR1 MGHRA and CDR2 YSYEKL. The CDR3 runs to 17 residues. The ends lost 0 bases at V and 6 bases at J; junction bases unmatched: 11. The CDR3 loop is CASSQDRNRGITNEQFF. As DNA, the CDR3 is TGCGCCAGCAGCCAAGACCGAAACAGGGGAATCACCAATGAGCAGTTCTTC.

The chain recombines TRBV5-4 with TRBJ2-7; 7 nucleotides line up with TRBD1. The length of the CDR3 is 14 residues. Per germline, CDR1 SGHNT and CDR2 YYREEE (reference sequence). V trimming: 4 bases; J trimming: 3 bases; junction bases outside the gene matches: 7. In DNA, the CDR3 is TGTGCCAGCAGCATTGACAGGGCTGGCTACGAGCAGTACTTC. This codes for CASSIDRAGYEQYF. The variable domain in full, completed from reference TRBV5-4 and TRBJ2-7, reads ETGVTQSPTHLIKTRGQQVTLRCSSQSGHNTVSWYQQALGQGPQFIFQYYREEENGRGNFPPRFSGLQFPNYSSELNVNALELDDSALYLCASSIDRAGYEQYFGPGTRLTVT.

This chain connects TRBV5-8 to TRBJ1-2; D call uncertain. The CDR3 consists of 14 residues. Trimming took off 4 bases at V and 2 bases at J, with 12 bases between the two ends. Germline loops: CDR1 SGHTS, CDR2 YDEGEE. CDR3 DNA sequence: TGTGCCAGCAGCGTCGGGAGGCTAAACTATGGCTACACCTTC. As protein: CASSVGRLNYGYTF.

The chain uses TRBV10-3 and TRBJ1-2; D is perhaps TRBD1 (5 bases). The CDR3 consists of 15 residues. Germline CDR1 ENHRY, CDR2 SYGVKD. V lost 4 bases and J lost 6, with 18 bases in between. CDR3 coding DNA: TGTGCCATCAGTGCCCCCGGCCGGGGACTTAATGGCTACACCTTC. Encoded protein: CAISAPGRGLNGYTF.

The CDR3 nucleotides read TGTGCCAGCAGTTACTCCAGGGAGGGAAATTCACCCCTCCACTTT. It encodes CASSYSREGNSPLHF. This chain joins TRBV6-5 and TRBJ1-6, with D tentatively TRBD1 (5 bases). V shed 0 bases and J shed 7 bases, with 10 bases lying between them. The CDR3 runs 15 residues. Looked up from germline, CDR1 is MNHEY and CDR2 is SVGAGI.

The chain couples TRBV12-3 or TRBV12-4 to TRBJ2-7; D is unclear. The CDR3 runs to 12 residues. The germline V and J ends were trimmed by 1 base and 3 bases, with 4 bases remaining between them. This chain's CDR3 is CASSLGNYEQYF. CDR3 nucleotide sequence: TGTGCCAGCAGTTTAGGGAACTACGAGCAGTACTTC.

The chain employs TRBV5-6 and TRBJ1-4; TRBD1 is a possible D gene (5 bases). Germline V gene sequence: CDR1 SGHDT, CDR2 YYEEEE. This CDR3 comprises 15 residues. V lost 4 bases and J 8 bases, leaving 18 bases between the germline ends. CDR3 residues: CASSQTDGAREKLFF. CDR3 sequence (DNA): TGTGCCAGCAGCCAGACAGATGGAGCGCGAGAAAAACTGTTTTTT.

The rearrangement links TRBV28 to TRBJ2-7; D remains unclear. CDR3 size: 13 residues. Germline V gene lookup returns CDR1 MDHEN and CDR2 SYDVKM. V gave up 7 bases and J gave up 3 bases, with 13 bases separating them. CDR3 sequence reads: CASTPLGRYEQYF. CDR3 nucleotide sequence: TGTGCCAGCACCCCGCTGGGTCGCTACGAGCAGTACTTC.

The V call is TRBV6-6, the J call TRBJ2-1, with D unresolved. Looked up from germline, CDR1 is MNHNY and CDR2 is SVGAGI (reference sequence). The V and J ends lost 0 bases and 2 bases respectively, with 11 bases between them. This CDR3 comprises 16 residues. CDR3 sequence: CASSYSERQPYNEQFF. CDR3 nucleotides: TGTGCCAGCAGTTACTCGGAGAGACAACCCTACAATGAGCAGTTCTTC.

This sequence joins TRBV6-2 or TRBV6-3 and TRBJ1-4, with TRBD1 matching 7 bases. Germline-derived CDR1 and CDR2 are MNHEY and SVGEGT. The CDR3 covers 13 residues. V gave up 4 bases and J gave up 6 bases; unmatched junction bases: 2. The CDR3 DNA reads TGTGCCAGCAGTTGGACAGGCTATGAAAAACTGTTTTTT. Translation gives CASSWTGYEKLFF.

V usage is TRBV14 and J usage is TRBJ2-2, with D possibly being TRBD2 (5 bases). There are 16 residues in the CDR3. Germline CDR1 and CDR2: SGHDN and FVKESK. Between the trimmed V and J ends, which lost 1 base and 0 bases, there was a span of 9 bases. The CDR3 loop is CASSQGAGANTGELFF. The CDR3 region has the DNA TGTGCCAGCAGCCAAGGGGCGGGCGCGAACACCGGGGAGCTGTTTTTT. Looking up the rest from reference TRBV14 and TRBJ2-2 gives the full variable domain: EAGVTQFPSHSVIEKGQTVTLRCDPISGHDNLYWYRRVMGKEIKFLLHFVKESKQDESGMPNNRFLAERTGGTYSTLKVQPAELEDSGVYFCASSQGAGANTGELFFGEGSRLTVL.

V is TRBV19 and J is TRBJ1-5; 8 positions agree with TRBD1. This CDR3 spans 14 amino acids. The germline V gene has CDR1 LNHDA and CDR2 SQIVND (reference sequence). Germline trimming cut 7 bases from V and 1 base from J; bases unmatched to any gene: 3. The CDR3 bases are TGTGCCAGTAATGGACAGGGAAGCAATCAGCCCCAGCATTTT. Translated: CASNGQGSNQPQHF.

The CDR3 coding sequence is TGTGCCAGCAGCTTACTAGAGGGGGTCTACGAGCAGTACTTC. It is translated as CASSLLEGVYEQYF. The rearrangement uses TRBV7-2 and TRBJ2-7; possibly TRBD1 for D (6 bases). Germline-derived CDR1 and CDR2 are SGHTA and FQGNSA. V was trimmed by 2 bases and J by 3 bases, leaving 11 bases between them. The CDR3 length is 14 residues.

This chain joins TRBV5-4 and TRBJ2-1, with 9 positions matching TRBD1. The germline V gene encodes CDR1 SGHNT and CDR2 YYREEE (reference sequence). The junction had 7 bases not matched to a gene; V was cut back by 0 bases and J by 9 bases. This CDR3 spans 15 amino acids. CDR3 residues: CASSLGQGVVGEQFF. In nucleotides, the CDR3 is TGTGCCAGCAGCTTGGGACAGGGGGTTGTAGGTGAGCAGTTCTTC.

A single count supports this clone. The gene calls are TRBV20-1 and TRBJ1-1; 12 bases match TRBD1. J was trimmed by 2 bases and V by 3 bases; bases with no gene match: 7. Germline lookup yields CDR1 DFQATT and CDR2 SNEGSKA (reference sequence). This CDR3 comprises 16 residues. The CDR3 DNA reads as TGCAGTGCTAGTTCGGGACAGGGGGCCGGTAACACTGAAGCTTTCTTT. It codes for CSASSGQGAGNTEAFF.

The CDR3 DNA reads TGTGCCAGCGAACGGGACGGTGGAAGGAACATTCAGTACTTC. As protein: CASERDGGRNIQYF. V gene TRBV6-6 combines with J gene TRBJ2-4; D possibly matches TRBD1 or TRBD2 (5 bases each). Germline V gene sequence: CDR1 MNHNY, CDR2 SVGAGI (reference sequence). V gave up 8 bases and J gave up 7 bases, with 18 bases separating them. The CDR3 has 14 residues.

This chain links TRBV7-9 with TRBJ2-7; D gene uncertain. Trimming pared 2 bases from V and 6 bases from J, leaving 11 bases between. CDR1 and CDR2 from the germline V gene are SEHNR and FQNEAQ (reference sequence). This CDR3 has 13 residues. The CDR3 is CASSLPPVGEQYF. Written as DNA, the CDR3 is TGTGCCAGCAGCTTACCCCCGGTAGGCGAGCAGTACTTC. Supplemented by reference TRBV7-9 and TRBJ2-7, the full variable domain reads DTGVSQNPRHKITKRGQNVTFRCDPISEHNRLYWYRQTLGQGPEFLTYFQNEAQLEKSRLLSDRFSAERPKGSFSTLEIQRTEQGDSAMYLCASSLPPVGEQYFGPGTRLTVT.

This clone was detected once. The chain has TRBV11-2 and TRBJ2-3; 12 bases match TRBD2. CDR1 is SGHAT and CDR2 is FQNNGV in the germline V gene. This CDR3 has 15 residues. Germline trimming cut 5 bases from V and 8 bases from J; bases unmatched to any gene: 8. The DNA for the CDR3 is TGTGCCAGCAGCCTCCCTAGCGGGAGGGCCATTACGCAGTATTTT. Protein sequence: CASSLPSGRAITQYF.

This clone was seen a single time. The chain uses TRBV6-5 and TRBJ1-3; tentative D call: TRBD1 (5 bases). The V end was cut by 7 bases, the J end by 8 bases, with 18 bases between. This CDR3 has 14 amino acids. Germline CDR1 reads MNHEY; CDR2 reads SVGAGI. The CDR3 bases are TGTGCCAGCAAATGGAGGTCCTGGGGGGACACCATATATTTT. It translates to CASKWRSWGDTIYF.

The chain combines TRBV9 with TRBJ2-2, with 7 bases that match TRBD2. The CDR3 runs to 19 residues. V trimming: 0 bases; J trimming: 5 bases; junction bases outside the gene matches: 16. Germline CDR1 SGDLS, CDR2 YYNGEE. CDR3 in amino acids: CASSVGPGMAGDVTGELFF. The CDR3 DNA follows: TGTGCCAGCAGCGTAGGCCCGGGAATGGCGGGAGATGTGACCGGGGAGCTGTTTTTT.